The 32 T cell receptor beta chains presented below share a single source sample, sequenced in a study of cytomegalovirus exposure and HLA in healthy donors. Use of 60 Vbeta and 13 Jbeta primers characterized the PCR. TCRdb keeps only in-frame clones here, not all; method: immunoSEQ multiplex PCR. Among 200,000 to 250,000 clones listed, 82% were seen once. Sequencing input: PBMCs. Receptor source: a woman in her thirties or forties in good health and CMV-seronegative.

The CDR3 loop is CAWSVRQGRNQPQHF. The CDR3 region has the DNA TGTGCCTGGAGTGTAAGGCAGGGCCGGAATCAGCCCCAGCATTTT. The chain recombines TRBV30 with TRBJ1-5, with TRBD1 as a possible D gene (5 bases). The ends were cut back, 0 bases at V and 4 bases at J, with 13 bases in the middle. The CDR3 is made up of 15 amino acids. Per the germline V gene, CDR1 is GTSNPN and CDR2 is SVGIG (reference sequence).

This clone was seen just once. J is TRBJ1-1 and V is TRBV9; D is perhaps TRBD1 (5 bases). Germline assignment: CDR1 SGDLS and CDR2 YYNGEE. This CDR3 is built from 15 residues. The V end lost 4 bases, the J end lost 0 bases, and 13 bases lay between the germline ends. Here the CDR3 reads CASSPSGGMNTEAFF. CDR3 nucleotides: TGTGCCAGCAGCCCCTCCGGGGGGATGAACACTGAAGCTTTCTTT.

The rearrangement links TRBV19 to TRBJ1-5; D gene uncertain. Per the germline V gene, CDR1 is LNHDA and CDR2 is SQIVND (reference sequence). V lost 2 bases, J lost 7 bases, and 6 bases lay in between. The CDR3 spans 12 residues. Here the CDR3 DNA reads TGTGCCAGTAGTATACAGGAACAGCCCCAGCATTTT. Its translation: CASSIQEQPQHF.

The chain links TRBV5-1 to TRBJ2-3; perhaps TRBD1 as D (5 bases). V was cut by 1 base and J by 5 bases, with 5 bases left in between. Germline CDR1 SGHRS, CDR2 YFSETQ. The CDR3 length is 12 residues. The CDR3 loop reads CASSLQGDTQYF. The CDR3 nucleotides read TGCGCCAGCAGCTTGCAGGGAGATACGCAGTATTTT.

This rearrangement joins TRBV25-1 to TRBJ2-1; the D is unclear. Trimming shortened V by 4 bases and J by 7 bases, and 8 bases separated the two germline ends. The length of the CDR3 is 12 residues. Germline-derived CDR1 and CDR2 are MGHDK and SYGVNS. This chain's CDR3 is CASSGMANEQFF. Here the CDR3 DNA reads TGTGCCAGCAGTGGAATGGCAAATGAGCAGTTCTTC.

The gene calls are TRBV7-3 and TRBJ2-2, with a weak D call TRBD1 (6 bases). CDR1 and CDR2 from the germline V gene are SGHTA and FQGTGA. The V end was cut by 1 base, the J end by 1 base, with 10 bases between. The CDR3 totals 16 residues. CDR3 amino acids: CASSLMLTGNTGELFF. In DNA form, the CDR3 reads TGTGCCAGCAGCTTAATGTTGACAGGGAACACCGGGGAGCTGTTTTTT.

This chain uses TRBV6-6 with TRBJ2-1, with TRBD2 matching 11 bases. Germline V lookup: CDR1 MNHNY, CDR2 SVGAGI (reference sequence). The CDR3 has 15 residues. V shed 5 bases and J 3 bases; nucleotides not matched to a gene: 3. CDR3 sequence (DNA): TGTGCCAGCAGTCCAGGGACTAGCGGCTACAATGAGCAGTTCTTC. It encodes CASSPGTSGYNEQFF.

The V gene is TRBV18, the J gene TRBJ1-2; 7 bases line up with TRBD1. This CDR3 comprises 13 residues. CDR1 and CDR2 from the germline V gene are KGHSH and LQKENI. V dropped 2 bases and J dropped 7; count of bases not matched to a gene: 4. CDR3 amino acids: CASSPEGAVGYTF. The CDR3 nucleotides read TGTGCCAGCTCACCAGAGGGGGCAGTTGGCTACACCTTC.

The chain has TRBV30 and TRBJ1-3, with D uncertain. Germline lookup yields CDR1 GTSNPN and CDR2 SVGIG (reference sequence). V was pared by 5 bases and J by 2 bases, with 10 bases between. The CDR3 has 13 residues. This chain's CDR3 is CAWSISPGNTIYF. Here the CDR3 DNA reads TGTGCCTGGTCGATAAGCCCTGGAAACACCATATATTTT.

The rearrangement links TRBV28 to TRBJ1-6, with a tentative D call TRBD1 (5 bases). Germline CDR1 is MDHEN and CDR2 is SYDVKM. The CDR3 is 14 amino acids. V gave up 5 bases and J gave up 10 bases, with 15 bases separating them. The CDR3 sequence is CASSLGVAYSPLHF. The CDR3 nucleotides read TGTGCCAGCAGTCTAGGGGTGGCGTACTCACCCCTCCACTTT. Supplemented by reference TRBV28 and TRBJ1-6, the full variable domain reads DVKVTQSSRYLVKRTGEKVFLECVQDMDHENMFWYRQDPGLGLRLIYFSYDVKMKEKGDIPEGYSVSREKKERFSLILESASTNQTSMYLCASSLGVAYSPLHFGNGTRLTVT.

The chain is built from TRBV5-4 and TRBJ1-2; D is unclear. V gave up 4 bases and J gave up 1 base, with 14 bases separating them. Germline CDR1 reads SGHNT; CDR2 reads YYREEE (reference sequence). The CDR3 has 15 residues. CDR3 in DNA: TGTGCCAGCAGCCGATCAGGATCGAATAACTATGGCTACACCTTC. Translation gives CASSRSGSNNYGYTF.

The V and J genes are TRBV7-3 and TRBJ2-3; perhaps TRBD1 as D (6 bases). V lost 4 bases to trimming and J lost 1 base, with 12 bases between them. Germline V gene lookup returns CDR1 SGHTA and CDR2 FQGTGA. The CDR3 runs 15 residues. In DNA form, the CDR3 reads TGTGCCAGCAGCTCACAGGGACGCGGCACAGATACGCAGTATTTT. Residues: CASSSQGRGTDTQYF. Drawing the rest from reference TRBV7-3 and TRBJ2-3, the complete variable domain is GAGVSQTPSNKVTEKGKYVELRCDPISGHTALYWYRQSLGQGPEFLIYFQGTGAADDSGLPNDRFFAVRPEGSVSTLKIQRTERGDSAVYLCASSSQGRGTDTQYFGPGTRLTVL.

The chain uses TRBV7-2 and TRBJ1-3; 10 bases match TRBD1. CDR3 length equals 16 residues. Germline assignment: CDR1 SGHTA and CDR2 FQGNSA. V dropped 3 bases and J dropped 1; count of bases not matched to a gene: 3. This CDR3 is CASSLTGGASGNTIYF. CDR3 DNA: TGTGCCAGCAGCTTGACAGGGGGCGCTTCTGGAAACACCATATATTTT.

This clone was seen only a few times. The chain employs TRBV6-1 and TRBJ1-1; TRBD1 agrees at 8 bases. With 7 bases clipped from V and 9 bases from J, the junction kept 10 bases outside the gene matches. Germline CDR1 MNHNS, CDR2 SASEGT. The CDR3 consists of 13 residues. Here the CDR3 reads CASNGQGGRKAFF. In DNA form, the CDR3 reads TGTGCCAGCAATGGACAGGGTGGGAGGAAAGCTTTCTTT.

The CDR3 DNA follows: TGTGCCAGCAGCTTAGGGGACAGGGAGTACGAGCAGTACTTC. It is translated as CASSLGDREYEQYF. The J gene is TRBJ2-7, the V gene TRBV7-2; 9 bases map to TRBD1. Germline V lookup: CDR1 SGHTA, CDR2 FQGNSA. The V gene end was trimmed by 1 base and the J gene end by 4 bases; junction bases not matched to a gene: 2. The CDR3 loop spans 14 amino acids.

This chain joins TRBV6-5 and TRBJ2-5, with 8 bases aligning to TRBD1. The DNA end is more similar to TRBJ2-7, so the J call may be wrong. Germline lookup yields CDR1 MNHEY and CDR2 SVGAGI. The CDR3 sequence is 12 residues long. The CDR3 bases are TGTGCCAGCAGGACAGGGGCCTACGAGCAGTACTTC. Amino acids: CASRTGAYEQYF.

The count of this clone is one. This chain joins TRBV30 and TRBJ1-6; no clear D gene. Between the trimmed V and J ends, which lost 4 bases and 7 bases, there was a span of 11 bases. In germline, CDR1 is GTSNPN, CDR2 SVGIG (reference sequence). This CDR3 contains 13 residues. CDR3 region: CAWTIGGNSPLHF. CDR3 in DNA: TGTGCCTGGACAATTGGCGGGAATTCACCCCTCCACTTT.

The J gene is TRBJ2-7, the V gene TRBV4-1, with 9 nucleotides matching TRBD1. V was clipped by 2 bases and J by 2 bases; unmatched bases: 13. Germline assignment: CDR1 MGHRA and CDR2 YSYEKL. The CDR3 is 18 amino acids. CDR3 DNA: TGCGCCAGCAGCCAACACGTTACCCGGGACAGGGAAACCTACGAGCAGTACTTC. Protein sequence: CASSQHVTRDRETYEQYF.

The chain employs TRBV7-3 and TRBJ1-1; D possibly corresponds to TRBD1 (5 bases). The CDR3 runs 14 residues. The V and J ends lost 6 bases and 4 bases respectively, with 15 bases between them. CDR1 is SGHTA and CDR2 is FQGTGA in the germline V gene. CDR3 DNA: TGTGCCAGCAGACCCCAAAGGGGCAGCACTGAAGCTTTCTTT. It encodes CASRPQRGSTEAFF.

This clone was detected a few times. The chain employs TRBV6-5 and TRBJ1-4; the D is unclear. Deletions cut 2 bases from V and 7 bases from J, with 14 bases between. The CDR3 covers 15 residues. In germline, CDR1 is MNHEY, CDR2 SVGAGI. The DNA of the CDR3 is TGTGCCAGCAGTTACCTGGCTCCGGAGCGTGAAAAACTGTTTTTT. This gives the protein CASSYLAPEREKLFF.

The chain recombines TRBV12-5 with TRBJ1-5; D not certain. The V gene lost 1 base and the J gene lost 10 bases, with 11 bases spanning the gap. Germline CDR1 and CDR2: LGHNT and FRNRAP. The CDR3 consists of 13 residues. The CDR3 reads CASGLGPGRPQHF. Here the CDR3 DNA reads TGTGCTAGTGGTTTGGGCCCGGGTCGACCCCAGCATTTT.

The chain employs TRBV13 and TRBJ2-3; perhaps TRBD1 as D (5 bases). Germline assignment: CDR1 PRHDT and CDR2 FYEKMQ (reference sequence). CDR3 length: 14 residues. Trimming left V 3 bases short and J 4 bases short, with 11 bases between. Here the CDR3 DNA reads TGTGCCAGCAGCTTGGAAGGGGTTCCAGATACGCAGTATTTT. Encoded protein: CASSLEGVPDTQYF.

This clone was found once. The chain recombines TRBV7-8 with TRBJ2-5; 8 nucleotides match TRBD2. Germline-derived CDR1 and CDR2 are SGHVS and FQNEAQ. V lost 5 bases to trimming and J lost 2 bases; unmatched junction nucleotides: 13. The CDR3 is 17 amino acids. The CDR3 sequence is CASSAERETKPQETQYF. Here the CDR3 DNA reads TGTGCCAGCAGCGCGGAGCGGGAGACTAAACCACAAGAGACCCAGTACTTC.

This clone showed up just a few times. The same CDR3 also results from other DNA sequences found in this sample. The chain combines TRBV28 with TRBJ1-1, with 7 bases that match TRBD1. The CDR3 runs 13 residues. Germline lookup yields CDR1 MDHEN and CDR2 SYDVKM. V lost 5 bases to trimming and J lost 7 bases; unmatched junction nucleotides: 7. CDR3 DNA sequence: TGTGCCAGCAGTCGCATACAGGGGCTTGAAGCTTTCTTT. It encodes CASSRIQGLEAFF.

The chain employs TRBV27 and TRBJ1-6; D gene uncertain. Trimming removed 3 bases from V and 9 bases from J, with 9 bases in between. CDR1 is MNHEY, CDR2 SMNVEV, per germline (reference sequence). This CDR3 comprises 13 residues. This CDR3 is CASSLSLVSPLHF. Here the CDR3 DNA reads TGTGCCAGCAGTTTGTCCCTCGTTTCACCCCTCCACTTT.

The J gene is TRBJ1-1, the V gene TRBV28, with D tentatively TRBD1 (5 bases). Germline-derived CDR1 and CDR2 are MDHEN and SYDVKM. CDR3 length: 14 residues. V gave up 8 bases and J gave up 0 bases, with 13 bases separating them. The CDR3 region has the DNA TGTGCCAGCGGCGAAGGGGCCCTGAACACTGAAGCTTTCTTT. Its protein is CASGEGALNTEAFF.

This clone has a handful of counts. This sequence joins TRBV5-6 and TRBJ1-4; no reliable D call. Per the germline V gene, CDR1 is SGHDT and CDR2 is YYEEEE. The CDR3 length is 16 residues. V shed 5 bases and J shed 0 bases, with 14 bases lying between them. CDR3 nucleotides: TGTGCCAGCAGTCTAGGTTACGAAGCAACTAATGAAAAACTGTTTTTT. The encoded protein is CASSLGYEATNEKLFF.

The chain is built from TRBV7-9 and TRBJ1-2; no clear D gene. CDR3 length: 14 amino acids. CDR1 SEHNR and CDR2 FQNEAQ come from the germline V gene (reference sequence). Trimming took off 1 base at V and 1 base at J, with 7 bases between the two ends. CDR3 protein: CASSLGPINYGYTF. DNA of the CDR3: TGTGCCAGCAGCTTAGGTCCCATTAACTATGGCTACACCTTC.

The genes are TRBV6-1 and TRBJ1-1; D is undetermined. V lost 9 bases, J lost 1 base, and 12 bases lay in between. There are 13 residues in the CDR3. Germline CDR1 and CDR2: MNHNS and SASEGT. In DNA, the CDR3 is TGTGCCAGTATGATAACGCGGAACACTGAAGCTTTCTTT. Translated: CASMITRNTEAFF.

The chain has TRBV28 and TRBJ2-1, with 8 bases matching TRBD1. In germline, CDR1 is MDHEN, CDR2 SYDVKM. V shed 0 bases, J shed 9 bases, and the junction held 7 bases outside the gene matches. The CDR3 covers 15 residues. The CDR3 sequence: CASSLWTGETLEQFF. For the CDR3, the DNA is TGTGCCAGCAGTTTATGGACAGGGGAAACGCTTGAGCAGTTCTTC.

The rearrangement uses TRBV27 and TRBJ2-7, with 10 bases fitting TRBD1. The CDR3 covers 14 residues. Germline lookup yields CDR1 MNHEY and CDR2 SMNVEV (reference sequence). After removal of 5 bases from V and 3 bases from J, the junction contained 4 bases not matched to a gene. CDR3 region: CASSGRTGGYEQYF. The DNA for the CDR3 is TGTGCCAGCAGTGGGAGGACAGGGGGCTACGAGCAGTACTTC.

The chain is built from TRBV19 and TRBJ1-4, with unresolved D. Trimming stripped 4 bases from V and 0 bases from J, with 18 bases between. CDR1 is LNHDA, CDR2 SQIVND, per germline (reference sequence). The CDR3 contains 18 residues. The chain's CDR3 is CASSRYGPPSPTNEKLFF. Here the CDR3 DNA reads TGTGCCAGTAGTAGGTACGGTCCTCCGAGTCCAACTAATGAAAAACTGTTTTTT.